This section outlines one T cell receptor beta chain sequence together with its context. Its antigen is as yet unknown. The PCR had 60 Vbeta and 13 Jbeta primers. Using immunoSEQ multiplex PCR, the repertoire was profiled, and TCRdb retains in-frame clones only, with some absent. The data show 170,000 or so clones, 77% seen once. This specimen comes from a study of cytomegalovirus exposure and HLA in healthy donors. The study's findings and limits: The study labeled fewer than 200 TCR beta chains cytomegalovirus-associated.

All donors participated as healthy donors of bone marrow. This TCR was recovered from a woman in her 30s in good health and CMV-seropositive. The sequenced sample consisted of PBMCs.

The CDR3 DNA is TGTGCCAGCAGCGCGTCAGGGGGGCTGTACGAGCAGTACTTC. It yields the protein CASSASGGLYEQYF. The genes are TRBV5-6 and TRBJ2-7; D may be TRBD1 (7 bases). The CDR3 sequence is 14 residues long. Germline lookup yields CDR1 SGHDT and CDR2 YYEEEE. V dropped 4 bases and J dropped 4 bases, with 15 bases sitting between them.